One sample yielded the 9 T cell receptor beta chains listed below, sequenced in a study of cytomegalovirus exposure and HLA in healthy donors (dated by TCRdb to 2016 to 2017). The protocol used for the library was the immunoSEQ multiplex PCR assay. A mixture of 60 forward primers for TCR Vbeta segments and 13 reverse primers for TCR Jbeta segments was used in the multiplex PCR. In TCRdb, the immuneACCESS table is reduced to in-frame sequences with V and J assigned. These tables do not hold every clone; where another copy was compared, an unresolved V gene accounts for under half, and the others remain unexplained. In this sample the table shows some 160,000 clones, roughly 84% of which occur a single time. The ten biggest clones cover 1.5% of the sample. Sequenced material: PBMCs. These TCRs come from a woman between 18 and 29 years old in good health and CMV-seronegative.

The CDR3 region has the DNA TGTGCCAGCATGAGGGCTACCTCTGGAAACACCATATATTTT. It codes for CASMRATSGNTIYF. The chain couples TRBV9 to TRBJ1-3; D remains ambiguous. The CDR3 covers 14 residues. V gave up 6 bases and J gave up 0 bases, with 10 bases separating them. Per the germline V gene, CDR1 is SGDLS and CDR2 is YYNGEE.

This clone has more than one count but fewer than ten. The CDR3, as DNA: TGTGCCAGCAGCGTAGATACAGACATCTACGAGCAGTACTTC. Translation: CASSVDTDIYEQYF. The genes are TRBV9 and TRBJ2-7, with no clear D. Germline CDR1 is SGDLS and CDR2 is YYNGEE. CDR3 length: 14 amino acids. Trimming cost V 0 bases and J 3 bases, with 10 bases left between them.

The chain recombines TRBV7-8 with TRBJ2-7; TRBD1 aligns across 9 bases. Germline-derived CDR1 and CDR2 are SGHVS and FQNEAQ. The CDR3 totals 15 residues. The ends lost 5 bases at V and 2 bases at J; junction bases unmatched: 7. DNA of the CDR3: TGTGCCAGCAGCACCCGGACAGGGGAAACCTACGAGCAGTACTTC. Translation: CASSTRTGETYEQYF.

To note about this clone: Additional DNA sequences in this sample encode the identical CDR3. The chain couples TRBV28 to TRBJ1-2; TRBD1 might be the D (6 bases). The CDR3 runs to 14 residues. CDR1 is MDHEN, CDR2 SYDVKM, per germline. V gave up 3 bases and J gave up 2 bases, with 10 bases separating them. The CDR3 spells CASSLGTGNYGYTF. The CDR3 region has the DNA TGTGCCAGCAGTTTGGGTACAGGGAACTATGGCTACACCTTC.

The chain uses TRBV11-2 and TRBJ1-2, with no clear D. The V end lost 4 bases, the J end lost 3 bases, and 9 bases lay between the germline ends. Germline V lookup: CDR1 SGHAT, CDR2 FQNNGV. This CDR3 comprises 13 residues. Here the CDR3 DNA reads TGTGCCAGCAGCTCTCGTAACTACTATGGCTACACCTTC. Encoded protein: CASSSRNYYGYTF.

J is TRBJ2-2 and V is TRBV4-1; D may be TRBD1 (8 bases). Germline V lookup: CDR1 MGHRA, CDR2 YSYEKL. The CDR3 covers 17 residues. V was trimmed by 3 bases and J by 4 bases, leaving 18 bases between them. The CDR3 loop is CASSHYRGSGGTGELFF. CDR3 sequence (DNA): TGCGCCAGCAGCCACTACAGGGGGTCGGGGGGCACCGGGGAGCTGTTTTTT.

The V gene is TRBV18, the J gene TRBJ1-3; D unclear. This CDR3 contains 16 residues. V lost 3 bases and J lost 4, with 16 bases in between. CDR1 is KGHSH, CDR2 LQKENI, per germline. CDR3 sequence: CASSPRTLEAGNTIYF. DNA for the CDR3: TGTGCCAGCTCACCCCGGACTCTCGAGGCAGGAAACACCATATATTTT.

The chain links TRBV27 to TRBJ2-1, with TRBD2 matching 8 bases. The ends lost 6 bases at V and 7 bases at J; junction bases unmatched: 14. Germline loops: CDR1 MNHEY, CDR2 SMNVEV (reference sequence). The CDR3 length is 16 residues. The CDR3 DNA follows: TGTGCCAGCAGACTACGACGGGATCGCGGGGGGAATGAGCAGTTCTTC. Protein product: CASRLRRDRGGNEQFF.

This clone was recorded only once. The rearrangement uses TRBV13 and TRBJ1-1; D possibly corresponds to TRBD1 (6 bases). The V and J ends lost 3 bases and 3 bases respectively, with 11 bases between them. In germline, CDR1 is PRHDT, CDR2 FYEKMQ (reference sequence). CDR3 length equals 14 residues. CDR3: CASSLGGGYTEAFF. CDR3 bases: TGTGCCAGCAGCTTGGGAGGGGGATACACTGAAGCTTTCTTT.